The text below deals with one T cell receptor (beta chain). Its antigen remains unidentified. V was cut by 3 bases and J by 6 bases, with 12 bases left in between. The CDR3 is 13 residues long. In germline, CDR1 is SQVTM, CDR2 ANQGSEA. The data originate from a study of beta chain features in type 1 diabetes. Regarding the study as a whole: It was possible that PCR favored shorter templates, equally so in patients and controls. Compared with healthy donors, patients appeared to share more similar naive, central memory and regulatory TCRB repertoires.

Sorted CD4+ subsets: naive, central memory, regulatory, stem cell-like memory (CD45RO/CCR7/CD25/CD127/CD95/CD27 panel). Each sorted fraction was over 95% pure. The investigators reverse transcribed all of the isolated RNA, so they sequenced expressed TCRB transcripts. Produced via immunoSEQ multiplex PCR; TCRdb's table is partial and in-frame only. The top ten clones hold approximately 0.015% of a sample with hundreds of thousands of clones, about 12% of them seen once. V is TRBV29-1 and J is TRBJ2-1; D is unclear. The TCR was taken from a man aged 18 to 29 in good health. The sample comprised naive CD4+ T cells from blood. CDR3: CSVELQMGNEQFF. The CDR3 bases are TGCAGCGTTGAGTTACAGATGGGCAATGAGCAGTTCTTC.